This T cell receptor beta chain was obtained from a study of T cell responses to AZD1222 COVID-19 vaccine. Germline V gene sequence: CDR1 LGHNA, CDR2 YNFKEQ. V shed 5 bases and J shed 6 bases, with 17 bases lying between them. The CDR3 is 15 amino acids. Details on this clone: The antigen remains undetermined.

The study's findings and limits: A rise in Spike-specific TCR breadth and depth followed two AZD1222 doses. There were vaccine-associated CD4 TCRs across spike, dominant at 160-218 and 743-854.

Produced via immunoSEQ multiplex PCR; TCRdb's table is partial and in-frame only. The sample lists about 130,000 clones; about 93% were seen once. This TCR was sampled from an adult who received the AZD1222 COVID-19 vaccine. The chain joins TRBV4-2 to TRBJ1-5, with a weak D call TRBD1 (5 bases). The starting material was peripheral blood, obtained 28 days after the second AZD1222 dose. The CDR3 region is CASSLRPGARQPQHF. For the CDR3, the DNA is TGTGCCAGCAGCTTACGGCCCGGGGCGCGTCAGCCCCAGCATTTT.